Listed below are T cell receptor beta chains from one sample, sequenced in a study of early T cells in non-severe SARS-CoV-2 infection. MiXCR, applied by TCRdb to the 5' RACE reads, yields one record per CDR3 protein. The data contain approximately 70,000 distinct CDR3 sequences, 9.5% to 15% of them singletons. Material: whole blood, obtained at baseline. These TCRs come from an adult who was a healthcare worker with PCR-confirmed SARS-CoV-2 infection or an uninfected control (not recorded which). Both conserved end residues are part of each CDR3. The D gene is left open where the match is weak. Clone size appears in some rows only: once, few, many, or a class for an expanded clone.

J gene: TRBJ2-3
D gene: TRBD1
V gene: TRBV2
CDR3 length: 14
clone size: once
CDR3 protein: CASRPDRVTDTQYF
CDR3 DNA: TGTGCCAGCAGACCCGACAGGGTCACAGATACGCAGTATTTT

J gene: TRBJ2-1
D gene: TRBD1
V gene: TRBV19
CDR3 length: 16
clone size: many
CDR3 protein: CATLPVGGPFYNEQFF
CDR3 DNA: TGTGCCACCCTACCCGTAGGGGGCCCCTTTTACAATGAGCAGTTCTTC

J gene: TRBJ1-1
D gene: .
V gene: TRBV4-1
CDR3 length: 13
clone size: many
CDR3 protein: CASSPLFTSEAFF
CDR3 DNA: TGCGCCAGCAGCCCCCTCTTTACCTCTGAAGCTTTCTTT

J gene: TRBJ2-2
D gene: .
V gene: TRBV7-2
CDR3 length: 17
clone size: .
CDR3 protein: CASSRTGATTGTGELFF
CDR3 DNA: TGTGCCAGCAGCCGAACGGGGGCGACAACGGGCACCGGGGAGCTGTTTTTT

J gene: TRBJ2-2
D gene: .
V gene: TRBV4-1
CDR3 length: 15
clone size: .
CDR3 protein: CASSLKPGGTGELFF
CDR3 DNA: TGCGCCAGCAGCCTGAAACCCGGCGGCACCGGGGAGCTGTTTTTT

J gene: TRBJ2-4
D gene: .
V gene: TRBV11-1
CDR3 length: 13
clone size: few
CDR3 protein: CASSLSPQNIQYF
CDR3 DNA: TGTGCCAGCAGCTTATCCCCGCAAAACATTCAGTACTTC

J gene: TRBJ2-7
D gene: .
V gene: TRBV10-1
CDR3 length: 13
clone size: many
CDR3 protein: CASSEPSFGEQYF
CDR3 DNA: TGCGCCAGCAGTGAGCCCTCCTTTGGGGAGCAGTACTTC

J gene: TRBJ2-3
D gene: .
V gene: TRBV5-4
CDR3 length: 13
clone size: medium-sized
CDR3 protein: CASRPIGTDTQYF
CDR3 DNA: TGTGCCAGCAGACCTATAGGCACAGATACGCAGTATTTT

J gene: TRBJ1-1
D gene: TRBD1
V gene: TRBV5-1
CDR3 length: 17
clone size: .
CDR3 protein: CASSIRPGTGTNTEAFF
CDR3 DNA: TGCGCCAGCAGCATTCGTCCCGGGACAGGGACGAACACTGAAGCTTTCTTT

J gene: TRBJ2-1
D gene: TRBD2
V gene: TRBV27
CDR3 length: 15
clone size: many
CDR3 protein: CASSYGTSGVDEQFF
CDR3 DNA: TGTGCCAGCAGTTACGGGACTAGCGGGGTAGATGAGCAGTTCTTC

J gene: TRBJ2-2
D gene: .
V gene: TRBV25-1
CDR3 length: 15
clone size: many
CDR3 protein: CASNTGSRGTGELFF
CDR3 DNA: TGTGCCAGCAACACAGGGAGTCGGGGAACCGGGGAGCTGTTTTTT

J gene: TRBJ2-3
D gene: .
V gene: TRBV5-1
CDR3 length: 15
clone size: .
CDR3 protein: CASSFPRFHTDTQYF
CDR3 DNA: TGCGCCAGCAGCTTTCCTAGATTTCACACAGATACGCAGTATTTT

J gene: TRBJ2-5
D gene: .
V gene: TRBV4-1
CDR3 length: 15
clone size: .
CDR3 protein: CASSQDGVDQETQYF
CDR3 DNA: TGCGCCAGCAGCCAAGATGGAGTAGACCAAGAGACCCAGTACTTC

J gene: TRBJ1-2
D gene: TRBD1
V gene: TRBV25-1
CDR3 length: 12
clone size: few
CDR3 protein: CASSANRGGYTF
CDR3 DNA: TGTGCCAGCAGTGCTAACAGGGGAGGCTACACCTTC

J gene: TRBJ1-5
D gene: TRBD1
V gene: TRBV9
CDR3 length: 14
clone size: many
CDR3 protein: CASSPTGINQPQHF
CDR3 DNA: TGTGCCAGCAGCCCGACAGGGATAAATCAGCCCCAGCATTTT

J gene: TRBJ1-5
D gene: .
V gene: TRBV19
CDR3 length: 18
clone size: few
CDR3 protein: CASRTPGRVGTGNQPQHF
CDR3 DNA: TGTGCCAGTAGGACCCCGGGACGTGTTGGAACCGGCAATCAGCCCCAGCATTTT

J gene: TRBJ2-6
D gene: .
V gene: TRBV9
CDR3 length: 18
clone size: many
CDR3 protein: CASSPAARFSSGANVLTF
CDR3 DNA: TGTGCCAGCAGCCCAGCAGCCAGGTTCAGCTCTGGGGCCAACGTCCTGACTTTC

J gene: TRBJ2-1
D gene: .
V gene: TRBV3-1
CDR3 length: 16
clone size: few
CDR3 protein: CASSPARLRSYNEQFF
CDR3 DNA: TGTGCCAGCAGCCCCGCCCGACTGCGCTCCTACAATGAGCAGTTCTTC

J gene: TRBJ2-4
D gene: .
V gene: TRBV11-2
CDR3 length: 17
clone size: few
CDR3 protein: CASSYTGLGDSKNIQYF
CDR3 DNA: TGTGCCAGCAGCTACACTGGACTCGGGGATAGCAAAAACATTCAGTACTTC

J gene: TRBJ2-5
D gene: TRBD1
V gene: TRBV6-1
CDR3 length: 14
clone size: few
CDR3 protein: CATHQRGRQETQYF
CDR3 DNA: TGTGCCACTCACCAGAGGGGGCGCCAAGAGACCCAGTACTTC

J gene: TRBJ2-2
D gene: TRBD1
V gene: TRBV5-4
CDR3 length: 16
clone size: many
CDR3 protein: CASSPEGQGRTGELFF
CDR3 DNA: TGTGCCAGCAGCCCGGAGGGACAGGGGAGGACCGGGGAGCTGTTTTTT

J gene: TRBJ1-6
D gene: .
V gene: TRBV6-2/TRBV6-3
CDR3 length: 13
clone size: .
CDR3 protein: CASSSTDNSPLHF
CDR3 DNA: TGTGCCAGCAGCTCGACGGATAATTCACCCCTCCACTTT

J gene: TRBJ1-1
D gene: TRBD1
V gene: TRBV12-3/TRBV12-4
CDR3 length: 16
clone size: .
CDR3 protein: CASSSDRASGNTEAFF
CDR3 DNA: TGTGCCAGCAGTTCGGACAGGGCCAGCGGGAACACTGAAGCTTTCTTT

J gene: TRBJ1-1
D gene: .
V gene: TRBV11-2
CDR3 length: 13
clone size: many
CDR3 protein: CASSPLTRTEAFF
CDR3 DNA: TGTGCCAGCAGCCCGCTGACCCGGACTGAAGCTTTCTTT

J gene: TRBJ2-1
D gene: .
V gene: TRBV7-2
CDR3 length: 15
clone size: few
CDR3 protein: CASTSGSASYNEQFF
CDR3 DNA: TGTGCCAGCACCTCAGGATCCGCCTCCTACAATGAGCAGTTCTTC

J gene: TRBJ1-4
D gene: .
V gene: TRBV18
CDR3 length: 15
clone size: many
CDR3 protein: CASSPTGGANEKLFF
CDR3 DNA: TGTGCCAGCTCACCCACGGGGGGGGCTAATGAAAAACTGTTTTTT

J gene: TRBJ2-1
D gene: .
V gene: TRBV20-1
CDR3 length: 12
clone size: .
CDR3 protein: CSAPYGWNEQFF
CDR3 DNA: TGCAGTGCTCCGTATGGGTGGAATGAGCAGTTCTTC

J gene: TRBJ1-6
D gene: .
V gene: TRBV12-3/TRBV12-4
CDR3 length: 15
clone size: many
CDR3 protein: CASSLGEGLNSPLHF
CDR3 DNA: TGTGCCAGCAGTTTAGGTGAGGGGCTGAATTCACCCCTCCACTTT

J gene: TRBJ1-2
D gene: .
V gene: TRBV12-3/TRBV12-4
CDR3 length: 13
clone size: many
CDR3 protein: CASSLQAFYGYTF
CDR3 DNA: TGTGCCAGCAGTTTACAGGCTTTCTATGGCTACACCTTC

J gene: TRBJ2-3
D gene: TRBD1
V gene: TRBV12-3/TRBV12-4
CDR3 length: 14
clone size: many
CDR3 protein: CASSGTGSTDTQYF
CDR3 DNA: TGTGCCAGCAGTGGGACAGGATCAACAGATACGCAGTATTTT

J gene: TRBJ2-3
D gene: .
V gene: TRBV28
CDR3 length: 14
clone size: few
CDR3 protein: CASSALGITDTQYF
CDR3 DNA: TGTGCCAGCAGCGCGCTTGGGATCACAGATACGCAGTATTTT

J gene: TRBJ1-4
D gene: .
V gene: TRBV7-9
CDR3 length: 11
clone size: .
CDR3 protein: CASSYNEKLFF
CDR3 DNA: TGTGCCAGCAGCTATAATGAAAAACTGTTTTTT

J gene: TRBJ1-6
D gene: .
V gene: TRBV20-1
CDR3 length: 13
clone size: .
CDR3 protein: CSASPTADSPLHF
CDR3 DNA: TGCAGTGCTTCTCCGACGGCGGATTCACCCCTCCACTTT

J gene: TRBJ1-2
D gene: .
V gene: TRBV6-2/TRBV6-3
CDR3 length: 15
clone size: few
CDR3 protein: CASSRVTTVNYGYTF
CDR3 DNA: TGTGCCAGCAGCCGCGTCACGACTGTGAACTATGGCTACACCTTC

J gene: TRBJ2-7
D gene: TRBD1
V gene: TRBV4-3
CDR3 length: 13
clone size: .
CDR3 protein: CASSQRGQTEQYF
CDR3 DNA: TGCGCCAGCAGCCAGAGGGGACAGACGGAGCAGTACTTC

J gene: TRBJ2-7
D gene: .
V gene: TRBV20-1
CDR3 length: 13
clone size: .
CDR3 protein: CSASTNRIYEQYF
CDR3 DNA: TGCAGTGCCAGTACTAACCGGATCTACGAGCAGTACTTC

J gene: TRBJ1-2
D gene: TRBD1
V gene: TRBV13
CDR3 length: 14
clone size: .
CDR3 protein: CASSSLQGADGYTF
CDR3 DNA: TGTGCCAGCAGCAGTCTTCAGGGGGCAGATGGCTACACCTTC

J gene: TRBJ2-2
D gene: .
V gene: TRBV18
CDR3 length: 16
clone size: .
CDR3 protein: CASSPDRLMNTGELFF
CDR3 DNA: TGTGCCAGCTCACCGGACAGACTCATGAACACCGGGGAGCTGTTTTTT

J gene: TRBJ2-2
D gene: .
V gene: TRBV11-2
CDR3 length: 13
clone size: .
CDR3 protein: CASSFKNTGELFF
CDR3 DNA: TGTGCCAGCAGCTTTAAGAACACCGGGGAGCTGTTTTTT

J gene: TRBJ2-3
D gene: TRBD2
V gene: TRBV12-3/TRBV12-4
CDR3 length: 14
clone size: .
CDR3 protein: CASSFRAGGDTQYF
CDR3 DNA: TGTGCCAGCAGTTTTCGAGCGGGGGGAGATACGCAGTATTTT

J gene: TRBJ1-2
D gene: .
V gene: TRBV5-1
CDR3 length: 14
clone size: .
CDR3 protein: CASSLGLREAGYTF
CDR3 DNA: TGCGCCAGCAGCTTGGGCCTCCGAGAGGCGGGCTACACCTTC

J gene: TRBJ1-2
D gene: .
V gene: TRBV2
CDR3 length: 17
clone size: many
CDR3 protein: CASSESQQAVGVYGYTF
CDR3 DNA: TGTGCCAGCAGTGAATCTCAACAGGCGGTCGGTGTTTATGGCTACACCTTC

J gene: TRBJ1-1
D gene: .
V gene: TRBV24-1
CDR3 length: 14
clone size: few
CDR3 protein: CATSDLDSMSEAFF
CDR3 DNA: TGTGCCACCAGTGATCTGGACTCTATGTCTGAAGCTTTCTTT

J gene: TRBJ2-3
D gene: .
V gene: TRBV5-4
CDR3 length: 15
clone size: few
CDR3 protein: CASSLEPGAQITQYF
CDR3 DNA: TGTGCCAGCAGCTTGGAACCGGGGGCCCAGATAACGCAGTATTTT

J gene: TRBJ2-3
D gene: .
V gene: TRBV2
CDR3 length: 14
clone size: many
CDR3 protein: CASSETRYTDTQYF
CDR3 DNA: TGTGCCAGCAGTGAGACGAGATACACAGATACGCAGTATTTT

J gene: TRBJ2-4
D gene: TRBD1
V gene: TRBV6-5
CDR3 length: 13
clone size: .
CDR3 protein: CASSRDRGDIQYF
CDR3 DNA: TGTGCCAGCAGCCGGGACAGGGGCGACATTCAGTACTTC

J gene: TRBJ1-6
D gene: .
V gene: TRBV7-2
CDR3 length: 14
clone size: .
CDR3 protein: CASRPTGKESPLHF
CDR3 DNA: TGTGCCAGCAGACCGACCGGAAAGGAGTCACCCCTCCACTTT

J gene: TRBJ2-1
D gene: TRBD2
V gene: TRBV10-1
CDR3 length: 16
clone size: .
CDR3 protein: CASSGPETSGLNEQFF
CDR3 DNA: TGCGCCAGCAGTGGCCCGGAGACTAGCGGACTCAATGAGCAGTTCTTC

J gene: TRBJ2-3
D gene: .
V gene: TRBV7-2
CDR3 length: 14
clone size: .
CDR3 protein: CASSLGPITDTQYF
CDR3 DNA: TGTGCCAGCAGCTTAGGACCTATCACAGATACGCAGTATTTT

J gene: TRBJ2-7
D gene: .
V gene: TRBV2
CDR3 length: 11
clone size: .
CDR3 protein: CASSGRDEQYF
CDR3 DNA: TGTGCCAGCAGTGGGAGGGACGAGCAGTACTTC

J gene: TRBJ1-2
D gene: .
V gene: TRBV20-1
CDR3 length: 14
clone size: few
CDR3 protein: CSALGTDKFYGYTF
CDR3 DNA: TGCAGTGCTTTAGGGACGGACAAGTTCTATGGCTACACCTTC

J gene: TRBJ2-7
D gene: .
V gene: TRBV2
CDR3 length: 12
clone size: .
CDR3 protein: CARGQSAYEQYF
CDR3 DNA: TGTGCCAGAGGACAGTCCGCGTACGAGCAGTACTTC

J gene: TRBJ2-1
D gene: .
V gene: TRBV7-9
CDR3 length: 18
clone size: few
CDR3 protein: CASSLGGGRRGYYNEQFF
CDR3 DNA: TGTGCCAGCAGCTTAGGGGGCGGGCGGCGCGGCTACTACAATGAGCAGTTCTTC